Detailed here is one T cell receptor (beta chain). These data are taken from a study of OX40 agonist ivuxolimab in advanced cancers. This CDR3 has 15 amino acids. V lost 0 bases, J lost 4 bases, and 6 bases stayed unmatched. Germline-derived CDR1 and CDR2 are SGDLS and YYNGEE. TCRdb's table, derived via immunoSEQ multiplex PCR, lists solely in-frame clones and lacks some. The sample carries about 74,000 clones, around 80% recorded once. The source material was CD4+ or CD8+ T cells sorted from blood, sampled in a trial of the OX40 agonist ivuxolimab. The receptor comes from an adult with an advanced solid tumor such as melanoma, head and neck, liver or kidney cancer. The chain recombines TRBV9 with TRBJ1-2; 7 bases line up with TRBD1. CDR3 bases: TGTGCCAGCAGCGTAGTGGGAGGGGGCACCTATGGCTACACCTTC. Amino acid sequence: CASSVVGGGTYGYTF.